These 29 T cell receptor beta chains were all obtained from the same sample, sequenced in a study of CD8+ T cells in alopecia areata (dated by TCRdb to 2017 to 2018). Library generation was performed with the immunoSEQ multiplex PCR assay. To provide template for TCR sequencing, every sample had RNA extracted and reverse transcribed into cDNA. TCRdb's version of the immuneACCESS table is confined to in-frame rearrangements and falls short of the full clone set. An unresolved V gene accounts for under half of the shortfall where checked; the remainder is of unknown origin. The sample table shows 200,000 to 250,000 clones, and 45% to 70% are seen once. The biggest ten clones account for roughly 5.3% of the sample. The specimen sequenced was CD8+ T cells sorted from blood. These TCRs come from a human donor in good health.

The CDR3 region is CASSSTGSTEAFF. The CDR3 DNA sequence: TGTGCCAGTTCCTCGACAGGTAGCACTGAAGCTTTCTTT. V usage is TRBV19 and J usage is TRBJ1-1; possibly TRBD1 for D (6 bases). The CDR3 is made up of 13 amino acids. CDR1 and CDR2 (germline): LNHDA, SQIVND (reference sequence). Trimming cost V 8 bases and J 4 bases, with 14 bases left between them.

This clone is labeled as medium-sized. The V call is TRBV4-1, the J call TRBJ1-6, with a weak D call TRBD1 (5 bases). The CDR3 consists of 17 residues. Trimming took 6 bases from V and 0 from J, leaving 15 bases between them. Germline V gene lookup returns CDR1 MGHRA and CDR2 YSYEKL. CDR3 amino acids: CASSRDFSNSYNSPLHF. In DNA form, the CDR3 reads TGCGCCAGCAGTCGGGACTTTTCGAACTCCTATAATTCACCCCTCCACTTT.

This rearrangement joins TRBV25-1 to TRBJ2-7, with D possibly being TRBD1 (6 bases). Trimming removed 4 bases at V and 7 bases at J, with 14 bases between. The CDR3 consists of 13 residues. The germline gives CDR1 MGHDK, CDR2 SYGVNS. In DNA, the CDR3 is TGTGCCAGCAGTGGCCCAGGGGAGCGGGAGCAGTACTTC. Amino acids: CASSGPGEREQYF.

V is TRBV7-7 and J is TRBJ1-1; D call uncertain. The V and J ends lost 5 bases and 0 bases respectively, with 7 bases between them. The CDR3 runs to 13 residues. Per germline, CDR1 SSHAT and CDR2 FNYEAQ (reference sequence). The chain's CDR3 is CASSGDVNTEAFF. Here the CDR3 DNA reads TGTGCCAGCAGCGGAGACGTGAACACTGAAGCTTTCTTT.

This clone has just a few counts. The chain employs TRBV6-1 and TRBJ1-2; D is ambiguous. The CDR3 length is 13 residues. The V gene lost 6 bases and the J gene lost 2 bases, with 10 bases spanning the gap. The V gene's germline CDR1 is MNHNS and CDR2 SASEGT. The CDR3 DNA is TGTGCCAGCAGCGAACAGTCGAACTATGGCTACACCTTC. This translates into CASSEQSNYGYTF.

This clone was seen a handful of times. The chain has TRBV7-3 and TRBJ2-1; D could derive from TRBD1 or TRBD2 (6 bases each). V gave up 3 bases and J gave up 6 bases, with 12 bases separating them. This CDR3 is 14 amino acids long. Germline V lookup: CDR1 SGHTA, CDR2 FQGTGA. The CDR3 sequence: CASSLGSGANEQFF. The CDR3 DNA reads as TGTGCCAGCAGCTTGGGTTCGGGGGCCAATGAGCAGTTCTTC.

The rearrangement uses TRBV4-1 and TRBJ1-6; the match to TRBD1 covers 7 bases. V lost 2 bases and J lost 6; bases outside the gene matches: 7. Per germline, CDR1 MGHRA and CDR2 YSYEKL. The CDR3 has 16 residues. This CDR3 reads CASSQPEGQSNSPLHF. The DNA for the CDR3 is TGCGCCAGCAGCCAACCAGAGGGACAGAGTAATTCACCCCTCCACTTT.

The V gene is TRBV29-1, the J gene TRBJ1-2, with TRBD1 identical over 8 bases. J was trimmed by 3 bases and V by 3 bases; bases with no gene match: 9. The germline V gene has CDR1 SQVTM and CDR2 ANQGSEA. The CDR3 covers 15 residues. The CDR3 DNA reads TGCAGCGTTGATGGCAGGGGGCTTGAGGACTATGGCTACACCTTC. This gives the protein CSVDGRGLEDYGYTF.

This clone turned up a few times. The chain employs TRBV19 and TRBJ1-1; 9 bases fit TRBD1. V lost 7 bases, J lost 5 bases, and 11 bases stayed unmatched. CDR1 and CDR2 from the germline V gene are LNHDA and SQIVND (reference sequence). This CDR3 contains 15 residues. This CDR3 is CASTSTGGADTEAFF. The CDR3 DNA is TGTGCCAGTACCTCAACAGGGGGCGCGGATACTGAAGCTTTCTTT. The entire variable domain, with the rest obtained from reference TRBV19 and TRBJ1-1, is as follows: DGGITQSPKYLFRKEGQNVTLSCEQNLNHDAMYWYRQDPGQGLRLIYYSQIVNDFQKGDIAEGYSVSREKKESFPLTVTSAQKNPTAFYLCASTSTGGADTEAFFGQGTRLTVV.

This clone was detected only a few times. The chain employs TRBV30 and TRBJ2-7, with TRBD1 matching 8 bases. CDR1 GTSNPN and CDR2 SVGIG come from the germline V gene (reference sequence). Germline trimming cut 2 bases from V and 3 bases from J; bases unmatched to any gene: 3. CDR3 length: 13 residues. The CDR3 sequence: CAWSIGQGYEQYF. The CDR3, as DNA: TGTGCCTGGAGTATCGGACAGGGCTACGAGCAGTACTTC.

Details on this clone: The sample contains more than one DNA sequence encoding this CDR3. This chain links TRBV4-1 with TRBJ2-1, with a tentative D call TRBD2 (5 bases). The CDR3 has 16 amino acids. In germline, CDR1 is MGHRA, CDR2 YSYEKL. Between the trimmed V and J ends, which lost 2 bases and 0 bases, there was a span of 11 bases. As DNA, the CDR3 is TGCGCCAGCAGCCAACGGGAAGGGAGCTCCTACAATGAGCAGTTCTTC. Its protein is CASSQREGSSYNEQFF.

The DNA of the CDR3 is TGCAGCGTTGCAGGGGGGTATGGCTACACCTTC. It translates to CSVAGGYGYTF. J is TRBJ1-2 and V is TRBV29-1; TRBD1 matches at 7 bases. The CDR3 is made up of 11 amino acids. After removal of 4 bases from V and 5 bases from J, the junction contained 1 base not matched to a gene. Germline CDR1 is SQVTM and CDR2 is ANQGSEA.

V is TRBV5-4 and J is TRBJ1-2, with unresolved D. Germline V lookup: CDR1 SGHNT, CDR2 YYREEE (reference sequence). Trimming shortened V by 4 bases and J by 4 bases, and 11 bases separated the two germline ends. The CDR3 has 13 amino acids. Here the CDR3 DNA reads TGTGCCAGCAGCAGCCGACAAGGCTATGGCTACACCTTC. Protein sequence: CASSSRQGYGYTF.

CDR3 nucleotides: TGTGCCAGTAGTTTGGCAGTCAATCAGCCCCAGCATTTT. This gives the protein CASSLAVNQPQHF. The chain is built from TRBV19 and TRBJ1-5, with unresolved D. Germline V CDR1 and CDR2: LNHDA, SQIVND (reference sequence). CDR3 length: 13 amino acids. V lost 5 bases, J lost 3 bases, and 8 bases lay in between.

DNA for the CDR3: TGCGCCAGCAGCTTGGCCGGGGGCATAACAGATACGCAGTATTTT. Protein product: CASSLAGGITDTQYF. The chain uses TRBV5-1 and TRBJ2-3, with D perhaps matching TRBD1 or TRBD2 (6 bases each). V was pared by 0 bases and J by 3 bases, with 11 bases between. CDR3 length equals 15 residues. Germline V gene sequence: CDR1 SGHRS, CDR2 YFSETQ.

The chain is built from TRBV2 and TRBJ1-2; no clear D gene. Trimming left V 2 bases short and J 2 bases short, with 6 bases between. Germline V gene data show CDR1 as SNHLY and CDR2 as FYNNEI. This CDR3 is 13 amino acids long. The CDR3 sequence: CASSEHFNYGYTF. In nucleotides, the CDR3 is TGTGCCAGCAGTGAACACTTCAACTATGGCTACACCTTC. Looking up the rest from reference TRBV2 and TRBJ1-2 gives the full variable domain: EPEVTQTPSHQVTQMGQEVILRCVPISNHLYFYWYRQILGQKVEFLVSFYNNEISEKSEIFDDQFSVERPDGSNFTLKIRSTKLEDSAMYFCASSEHFNYGYTFGSGTRLTVV.

This clone was seen only a few times. This chain connects TRBV13 to TRBJ2-1; D is perhaps TRBD1 (6 bases). This CDR3 spans 14 amino acids. Germline V CDR1 and CDR2: PRHDT, FYEKMQ (reference sequence). Deletions cut 5 bases from V and 2 bases from J, with 10 bases between. CDR3 residues: CASSPGDTYNEQFF. For the CDR3, the DNA is TGTGCCAGCAGCCCTGGGGACACCTACAATGAGCAGTTCTTC.

This clone has a handful of counts. The chain uses TRBV4-1 and TRBJ2-5, with D possibly being TRBD2 (6 bases). The CDR3 length is 16 residues. Deletions cut 5 bases from V and 5 bases from J, with 21 bases between. Germline V gene data show CDR1 as MGHRA and CDR2 as YSYEKL. CDR3 region: CASSAPGGSSDETQYF. The DNA for the CDR3 is TGCGCCAGCAGCGCACCCGGGGGTAGCAGCGACGAGACCCAGTACTTC.

A single count supports this clone. This chain connects TRBV7-2 to TRBJ2-7; TRBD1 aligns across 8 bases. V dropped 8 bases and J dropped 5; count of bases not matched to a gene: 2. Germline V gene lookup returns CDR1 SGHTA and CDR2 FQGNSA. The CDR3 extends over 11 amino acids. The CDR3 DNA follows: TGTGCCAGCTTGGGACAGGACGAGCAGTACTTC. Its protein is CASLGQDEQYF.

This clone was seen a few times. The chain joins TRBV6-6 to TRBJ1-3, with TRBD1 identical over 7 bases. The CDR3 has 14 residues. CDR1 is MNHNY and CDR2 is SVGAGI in the germline V gene (reference sequence). After removal of 7 bases from V and 5 bases from J, the junction contained 8 bases not matched to a gene. The CDR3 region is CASTDWDRRNTIYF. In nucleotides, the CDR3 is TGTGCCAGCACCGACTGGGACAGAAGAAACACCATATATTTT.

This CDR3 is CASSWTWNEQFF. The CDR3 DNA follows: TGTGCCAGCAGCTGGACTTGGAATGAGCAGTTCTTC. The chain is built from TRBV5-6 and TRBJ2-1; tentatively, D is TRBD2 (5 bases). The V gene's germline CDR1 is SGHDT and CDR2 YYEEEE. This CDR3 is built from 12 residues. The germline V and J ends were trimmed by 3 bases and 7 bases, with 8 bases remaining between them.

The CDR3 loop reads CASSQQGTTNYGYTF. CDR3 sequence (DNA): TGCGCCAGCAGCCAACAGGGGACCACTAACTATGGCTACACCTTC. The gene calls are TRBV4-1 and TRBJ1-2; perhaps TRBD1 as D (6 bases). This CDR3 contains 15 residues. The germline CDR1 and CDR2 sequences are MGHRA and YSYEKL. Trimming left V 2 bases short and J 0 bases short, with 10 bases between.

A few counts support this clone. V and J are TRBV30 and TRBJ1-1, with a tentative D call TRBD1 (6 bases). V lost 3 bases and J 2 bases, leaving 13 bases between the germline ends. Germline V CDR1 and CDR2: GTSNPN, SVGIG (reference sequence). This CDR3 comprises 14 residues. CDR3 amino acids: CAWRADRYNTEAFF. CDR3 nucleotide sequence: TGTGCCTGGAGGGCAGACAGGTACAACACTGAAGCTTTCTTT.

The chain uses TRBV4-1 and TRBJ2-7; perhaps TRBD1 as D (6 bases). The V gene lost 1 base and the J gene lost 3 bases, with 10 bases spanning the gap. The CDR3 length is 14 residues. Germline assignment: CDR1 MGHRA and CDR2 YSYEKL. The CDR3 coding sequence is TGCGCCAGCAGCCAAGGGGGGCAGGACTACGAGCAGTACTTC. It encodes CASSQGGQDYEQYF.

A few counts support this clone. This chain uses TRBV7-9 with TRBJ2-7; D not resolved. The germline gives CDR1 SEHNR, CDR2 FQNEAQ (reference sequence). The CDR3 length is 13 residues. The ends were cut back, 5 bases at V and 2 bases at J, with 10 bases in the middle. The CDR3 nucleotides are TGTGCCAGCAGCCCCGTCCCCCCCTACGAGCAGTACTTC. Amino acids: CASSPVPPYEQYF.

This clone was found a few times. The chain is built from TRBV29-1 and TRBJ1-2, with unresolved D. Germline assignment: CDR1 SQVTM and CDR2 ANQGSEA. Trimming cost V 4 bases and J 1 base, with 10 bases left between them. CDR3 length equals 13 residues. The CDR3 region is CSVGVLGNYGYTF. The CDR3 nucleotides are TGCAGCGTTGGGGTCTTGGGTAACTATGGCTACACCTTC.

A few counts support this clone. The gene calls are TRBV5-1 and TRBJ1-2; 7 bases agree with TRBD1. Germline CDR1 SGHRS, CDR2 YFSETQ. This CDR3 spans 15 amino acids. V shed 4 bases, J shed 2 bases, and the junction held 8 bases outside the gene matches. This CDR3 is CASSGGTVLNYGYTF. The CDR3 DNA follows: TGCGCCAGCAGCGGGGGGACAGTTCTAAACTATGGCTACACCTTC.

The rearrangement joins TRBV13 to TRBJ2-5; D is uncertain. The germline V and J ends were trimmed by 1 base and 4 bases, with 16 bases remaining between them. Germline CDR1 is PRHDT and CDR2 is FYEKMQ (reference sequence). The CDR3 consists of 16 residues. The DNA for the CDR3 is TGTGCCAGCAGCTTAGCGACTCAAAAGGGCGGAGAGACCCAGTACTTC. Its protein is CASSLATQKGGETQYF. The whole variable domain, filled in from reference TRBV13 and TRBJ2-5, reads AAGVIQSPRHLIKEKRETATLKCYPIPRHDTVYWYQQGPGQDPQFLISFYEKMQSDKGSIPDRFSAQQFSDYHSELNMSSLELGDSALYFCASSLATQKGGETQYFGPGTRLLVL.

This clone was counted a few times. The rearrangement links TRBV19 to TRBJ1-3; TRBD1 agrees at 7 bases. CDR1 LNHDA and CDR2 SQIVND come from the germline V gene (reference sequence). The CDR3 sequence is 15 residues long. The J segment lost 6 bases and the V segment lost 9 bases, leaving 14 bases of the junction unmatched. CDR3 nucleotides: TGTGCCAGCCATCCCCGTGGGACAGCATTAAACACCATATATTTT. It codes for CASHPRGTALNTIYF.